This TCR beta chain was documented in a study of CD8 T cells in Susac syndrome. Across the whole study: Patients with Susac syndrome, at blood draw, were therapy-naive, on corticosteroids, or on intravenous immunoglobulin alone.

The RNA, roughly 0.45 to 1 ug, was put through reverse transcription using random hexamers. TCRdb passed the immunoSEQ multiplex PCR reads through MiXCR, listing each CDR3 protein once. The sample comprises tens of thousands of distinct CDR3 sequences, 85% to 95% of which are singletons, and around 0.45% rests with the top ten. V was pared by 6 bases and J by 0 bases, with 10 bases of the junction left unmatched. The CDR3 sequence is 16 residues long. Germline V gene data show CDR1 as MNHEY and CDR2 as SMNVEV (reference sequence). Patients with Susac syndrome fulfilled recently defined diagnostic criteria for definite or probable disease. This clonotype came up a few times. Its target is unknown. Study conclusions and caveats: It was acknowledged in the study that the number of individuals who were included in its TCR sequencing and HLA analysis was relatively small.

V and J are TRBV27 and TRBJ1-1; 7 bases agree with TRBD1. The sample comprised CD8+ T cells from PBMCs. This receptor was identified in a human donor with Susac syndrome. In DNA form, the CDR3 reads TGTGCCAGCAGGCCGGGCGCCGGGACAGTGAACACTGAAGCTTTCTTT. Protein product: CASRPGAGTVNTEAFF.